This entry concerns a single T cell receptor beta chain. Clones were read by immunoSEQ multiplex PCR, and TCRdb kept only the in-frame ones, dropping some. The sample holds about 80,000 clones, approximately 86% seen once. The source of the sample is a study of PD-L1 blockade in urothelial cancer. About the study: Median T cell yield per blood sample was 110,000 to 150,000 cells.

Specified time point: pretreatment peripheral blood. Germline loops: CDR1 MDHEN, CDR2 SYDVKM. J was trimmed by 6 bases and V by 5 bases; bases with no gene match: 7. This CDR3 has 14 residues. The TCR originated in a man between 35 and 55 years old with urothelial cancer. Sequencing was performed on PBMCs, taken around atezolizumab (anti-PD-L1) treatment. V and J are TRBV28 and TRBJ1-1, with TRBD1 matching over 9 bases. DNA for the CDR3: TGTGCCAGCAGTCAGACGACAGGGGGATCTGAAGCTTTCTTT. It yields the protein CASSQTTGGSEAFF.